One sample yielded the 19 T cell receptor beta chains listed below, sequenced in a study of shared clonotypes between healthy human individuals. Measured with immunoSEQ multiplex PCR; TCRdb has only the in-frame clones, and not every one. The repertoire has approximately 2,000,000 clones, roughly 90% of them found once; the top ten carry 0.3% to 0.45%. The sequenced sample was naive CD4+ T cells from PBMCs. The subset was: CD45RA+ positively selected. The receptors were gathered from a young man in good health. Some clones in this sample may be carry-over from other donors' samples.

The chain employs TRBV7-9 and TRBJ2-7; D not resolved. The CDR3 covers 12 residues. Germline V gene lookup returns CDR1 SEHNR and CDR2 FQNEAQ (reference sequence). Trimming shortened V by 2 bases and J by 10 bases, and 12 bases separated the two germline ends. The CDR3: CASSLIEQLQYF. The CDR3, as DNA: TGTGCCAGCAGCTTAATTGAACAGCTACAGTACTTC.

The chain couples TRBV2 to TRBJ2-2; 7 bases align to TRBD2. Germline V lookup: CDR1 SNHLY, CDR2 FYNNEI. This CDR3 spans 13 amino acids. V dropped 7 bases and J dropped 6; count of bases not matched to a gene: 5. The CDR3 sequence is CASTRLAPGELFF. The CDR3 bases are TGTGCCAGCACCCGACTAGCCCCCGGGGAGCTGTTTTTT.

J is TRBJ1-6 and V is TRBV15; a weak D match, TRBD1 (5 bases). Per germline, CDR1 LNHNV and CDR2 YYDKDF (reference sequence). There are 15 residues in the CDR3. With 0 bases removed from V and 7 bases from J, the gap between germline ends came to 10 bases. CDR3 loop: CATSRDKTANSPLHF. CDR3 bases: TGTGCCACCAGCAGAGATAAGACAGCGAATTCACCCCTCCACTTT.

V gene TRBV7-2 combines with J gene TRBJ2-1; D remains ambiguous. This CDR3 comprises 14 residues. Germline values: CDR1 SGHTA, CDR2 FQGNSA. V was cut by 5 bases and J by 2 bases, with 10 bases left in between. DNA of the CDR3: TGTGCCAGCAGCCCCTCTAGGCCCTACAATGAGCAGTTCTTC. This translates into CASSPSRPYNEQFF.

The chain is built from TRBV6-1 and TRBJ2-5; the D gene is possibly TRBD1 (6 bases). The germline V and J ends were trimmed by 1 base and 2 bases, with 8 bases remaining between them. Germline lookup yields CDR1 MNHNS and CDR2 SASEGT. This CDR3 is built from 14 residues. The CDR3 reads CASSEGGQQETQYF. The CDR3 bases are TGTGCCAGCAGTGAAGGGGGGCAGCAAGAGACCCAGTACTTC.

CDR3 region: CASSPRDRGSTGELFF. The CDR3 DNA follows: TGTGCCAGCTCACCAAGGGATCGAGGGAGCACCGGGGAGCTGTTTTTT. The chain has TRBV18 and TRBJ2-2; tentatively, D is TRBD2 (5 bases). The germline V gene encodes CDR1 KGHSH and CDR2 LQKENI. There are 16 residues in the CDR3. The V gene lost 2 bases and the J gene lost 4 bases, with 14 bases spanning the gap. Filled out from reference TRBV18 and TRBJ2-2, the complete variable domain reads NAGVMQNPRHLVRRRGQEARLRCSPMKGHSHVYWYRQLPEEGLKFMVYLQKENIIDESGMPKERFSAEFPKEGPSILRIQQVVRGDSAAYFCASSPRDRGSTGELFFGEGSRLTVL.

This chain joins TRBV29-1 and TRBJ2-5; the D is unclear. The V end lost 4 bases, the J end lost 5 bases, and 8 bases lay between the germline ends. This CDR3 has 11 residues. CDR1 is SQVTM, CDR2 ANQGSEA, per germline. CDR3 sequence (DNA): TGCAGCGTTGTACTCGGGGAGACCCAGTACTTC. This gives the protein CSVVLGETQYF. The entire variable domain, with the rest obtained from reference TRBV29-1 and TRBJ2-5, is as follows: SAVISQKPSRDICQRGTSLTIQCQVDSQVTMMFWYRQQPGQSLTLIATANQGSEATYESGFVIDKFPISRPNLTFSTLTVSNMSPEDSSIYLCSVVLGETQYFGPGTRLLVL.

J is TRBJ1-1 and V is TRBV29-1; perhaps TRBD1 as D (6 bases). Trimming cost V 7 bases and J 1 base, with 13 bases left between them. The CDR3 is 13 amino acids. Germline CDR1 SQVTM, CDR2 ANQGSEA. The CDR3 region is CSAPGQPNTEAFF. In nucleotides, the CDR3 is TGCAGCGCCCCCGGACAGCCGAACACTGAAGCTTTCTTT.

The rearrangement links TRBV11-2 to TRBJ2-1, with 8 positions matching TRBD1. The junction had 7 bases not matched to a gene; V was cut back by 5 bases and J by 7 bases. Germline CDR1 SGHAT, CDR2 FQNNGV. This CDR3 comprises 14 residues. CDR3 bases: TGTGCCAGCAGCGCCCGGACAGGGTTTAATGAGCAGTTCTTC. Translation: CASSARTGFNEQFF.

The gene calls are TRBV7-3 and TRBJ2-2; D is unclear. Germline CDR1 SGHTA, CDR2 FQGTGA. CDR3 length: 15 residues. Trimming took off 5 bases at V and 6 bases at J, with 16 bases between the two ends. CDR3 in DNA: TGTGCCAGCAGCCAAAGTGGGCCAGAGGCCGGGGAGCTGTTTTTT. It encodes CASSQSGPEAGELFF.

This chain joins TRBV28 and TRBJ1-4, with 9 bases matching TRBD1. Looked up from germline, CDR1 is MDHEN and CDR2 is SYDVKM. Trimming took 8 bases from V and 11 from J; bases not matched to a gene: 15. The CDR3 extends over 15 amino acids. This CDR3 reads CASYDRGAFPWKLFF. As DNA, the CDR3 is TGTGCCAGCTACGACAGGGGGGCCTTCCCCTGGAAACTGTTTTTT.

The chain links TRBV7-3 to TRBJ1-5; D gene unclear. Trimming cost V 5 bases and J 7 bases, with 12 bases left between them. This CDR3 has 13 residues. Germline values: CDR1 SGHTA, CDR2 FQGTGA. The CDR3 DNA reads as TGTGCCAGCAGCCCATACCCGGGACAGCCCCAGCATTTT. It codes for CASSPYPGQPQHF.

The J gene is TRBJ1-1, the V gene TRBV14; D possibly corresponds to TRBD1 (5 bases). CDR1 and CDR2 from the germline V gene are SGHDN and FVKESK. CDR3 size: 15 residues. Deletions cut 2 bases from V and 0 bases from J, with 10 bases between. The CDR3 reads CASSQSRGVNTEAFF. In DNA, the CDR3 is TGTGCCAGCAGCCAAAGCCGGGGGGTGAACACTGAAGCTTTCTTT.

The genes are TRBV28 and TRBJ2-1; 13 bases line up with TRBD2. The CDR3 contains 15 residues. The germline V gene encodes CDR1 MDHEN and CDR2 SYDVKM. Germline trimming cut 4 bases from V and 9 bases from J; bases unmatched to any gene: 6. In DNA, the CDR3 is TGTGCCAGCAGTTCTGGGACTAGCGGGAAGCCTGAGCAGTTCTTC. This gives the protein CASSSGTSGKPEQFF.

V usage is TRBV7-8 and J usage is TRBJ2-2; 10 bases fit TRBD1. Germline V gene lookup returns CDR1 SGHVS and CDR2 FQNEAQ. V dropped 5 bases and J dropped 5; count of bases not matched to a gene: 8. CDR3 length equals 16 residues. The chain's CDR3 is CASSLRDRGRTGELFF. CDR3 coding DNA: TGTGCCAGCAGCCTTCGGGACAGGGGACGGACCGGGGAGCTGTTTTTT.

This clone was seen more than once but under ten times. The chain combines TRBV7-9 with TRBJ2-7; a possible D gene is TRBD2 (6 bases). The germline V gene encodes CDR1 SEHNR and CDR2 FQNEAQ (reference sequence). Deletions cut 3 bases from V and 6 bases from J, with 18 bases between. The CDR3 totals 15 residues. CDR3 in amino acids: CASSFGFERVREQYF. The CDR3 bases are TGTGCCAGCAGCTTTGGATTCGAGCGGGTCCGCGAGCAGTACTTC.

The CDR3 DNA sequence: TGTGCCAGCACCAGAAATCAGGGAGGGATTGCTTTCTTT. Protein product: CASTRNQGGIAFF. The rearrangement joins TRBV7-2 to TRBJ1-1, with a tentative D call TRBD1 (5 bases). Looked up from germline, CDR1 is SGHTA and CDR2 is FQGNSA. V was clipped by 7 bases and J by 11 bases, with 20 bases between them. This CDR3 comprises 13 residues.

The chain joins TRBV28 to TRBJ1-2; D is possibly TRBD1 (5 bases). CDR3 size: 14 residues. V lost 5 bases and J lost 2, with 12 bases in between. CDR1 and CDR2 (germline): MDHEN, SYDVKM. The DNA for the CDR3 is TGTGCCAGCAGTCAGATGACAGAAAACTATGGCTACACCTTC. As protein: CASSQMTENYGYTF.

The chain joins TRBV11-2 to TRBJ2-5; TRBD1 agrees at 9 bases. The CDR3 consists of 15 residues. Trimming took 1 base from V and 4 from J; bases not matched to a gene: 4. Germline CDR1 SGHAT, CDR2 FQNNGV. CDR3 protein: CASSLVYRGRETQYF. As DNA, the CDR3 is TGTGCCAGCAGCTTAGTGTACAGGGGGCGAGAGACCCAGTACTTC.